The rows below give T cell receptor beta chains drawn from one sample of a study of T-cell reconstitution after alpha-beta-depleted transplantation in children. TCRdb called the PCR reads again in MiXCR, with one record for every CDR3 protein. The table includes roughly 500,000 distinct CDR3 sequences, roughly 10% detected once. The specimen was PBMCs, collected before TCRalphabeta/CD19-depleted stem cell transplant. These receptors came from a child aged 2-15 years with inherited bone marrow failure, due to receive a stem cell transplant. Each CDR3 is given with its conserved first and last residue. Each record gives: D gene, J gene, V gene, clone size, CDR3 DNA, CDR3 protein. D genes are given only for firm matches. Clone size is not always given. Where it is, it says once, few, many or a class for expanded clones.

D gene: TRBD2
J gene: TRBJ2-7
V gene: TRBV5-1
clone size: few
CDR3 DNA: TGCGCCAGCAGCTGGGGCAGGGCTAGCGGGAGCATCAACGAGCAGTACTTC
CDR3 protein: CASSWGRASGSINEQYF

D gene: TRBD1
J gene: TRBJ2-7
V gene: TRBV27
clone size: few
CDR3 DNA: TGTGCCAGCAGTTTTACAGGGGCCGGCTACGAGCAGTACTTC
CDR3 protein: CASSFTGAGYEQYF

D gene: .
J gene: TRBJ2-2
V gene: TRBV28
clone size: many
CDR3 DNA: TGTGCCAGCAGTTCCTACGATATTCAGGGTTGGCGAGGCAACACCGGGGAGCTGTTTTTT
CDR3 protein: CASSSYDIQGWRGNTGELFF

D gene: TRBD2
J gene: TRBJ2-2
V gene: TRBV30
clone size: .
CDR3 DNA: TGTGCCTGTACCCTCCCTGGGCTAGCGGGAGGTGGGGAGCTGTTTTTT
CDR3 protein: CACTLPGLAGGGELFF

D gene: TRBD2
J gene: TRBJ2-2
V gene: TRBV9
clone size: few
CDR3 DNA: TGTGCCAGCAGCGTAGCTTCCCCGAGTAGCGGGAGGGCCGACACCGGGGAGCTGTTTTTT
CDR3 protein: CASSVASPSSGRADTGELFF

D gene: .
J gene: TRBJ1-1
V gene: TRBV27
clone size: many
CDR3 DNA: TGTGCCAGCAGTTTAGAGGGTTGGGGGATGAACACTGAAGCTTTCTTT
CDR3 protein: CASSLEGWGMNTEAFF

D gene: TRBD1
J gene: TRBJ2-7
V gene: TRBV13
clone size: few
CDR3 DNA: TGTGCCAGCAGCTTAGCAATCGGGACAGGGAGTGGCGAGCAGTACTTC
CDR3 protein: CASSLAIGTGSGEQYF

D gene: TRBD1
J gene: TRBJ1-2
V gene: TRBV10-3
clone size: many
CDR3 DNA: TGTGCCATCAGTGTACAGGGGGGATCTAACTATGGCTACACCTTC
CDR3 protein: CAISVQGGSNYGYTF

D gene: TRBD1
J gene: TRBJ1-5
V gene: TRBV5-5
clone size: many
CDR3 DNA: TGTGCCAGCAGCTTGGAGCCAGGGGGCGATCAGCCCCAGCATTTT
CDR3 protein: CASSLEPGGDQPQHF

D gene: TRBD2
J gene: TRBJ2-1
V gene: TRBV4-1
clone size: many
CDR3 DNA: TGCGCCAGCAGCCAAGGAATGGCTAGCGGGAGGAGGAATGAGCAGTTCTTC
CDR3 protein: CASSQGMASGRRNEQFF

D gene: .
J gene: TRBJ2-2
V gene: TRBV10-3
clone size: many
CDR3 DNA: TGTGCCACCAACCTGGGTAACACCGGGGAGCTGTTTTTT
CDR3 protein: CATNLGNTGELFF